One T cell receptor beta chain is described in this entry. The antigen is not known. These gene names are mouse names. With the read ending 1 residue before the CDR3 end, the germline J gene is used to fill in that end. The data were taken from a study of tissue T cells after allogeneic stem cell transplantation. Regarding the study as a whole: Sampling depth was limited, and the cohort was small and clinically varied. The study did not identify alloreactive or antigen-specific tissue TCRs, and some clones might be persisting host cells. Only a limited share of tissue TCRs appeared in blood or spleen.

The V gene lost 0 bases and the J gene lost 0 bases, with 5 bases spanning the gap. Germline assignment: CDR1 LGHNA and CDR2 YSYQKL. The length of the CDR3 is 14 residues. The repertoire was sequenced with immunoSEQ multiplex PCR; TCRdb's copy has only in-frame clones and lacks some. The sample consists of approximately 17,000 clones, 70% of them appearing once. This TCR was recovered from a female BALB/c mouse in good health. For the strain, the MHC haplotype given is H2-d. This chain joins TRBV2 and TRBJ1-2, with D uncertain. Sequences were obtained from spleen. Incomplete CDR3 DNA: TGTGCCAGCAGCCAAGATACAGCAAACTCCGACTACACC. This translates into CASSQDTANSDYT. The CDR3, in full, reads CASSQDTANSDYTF.